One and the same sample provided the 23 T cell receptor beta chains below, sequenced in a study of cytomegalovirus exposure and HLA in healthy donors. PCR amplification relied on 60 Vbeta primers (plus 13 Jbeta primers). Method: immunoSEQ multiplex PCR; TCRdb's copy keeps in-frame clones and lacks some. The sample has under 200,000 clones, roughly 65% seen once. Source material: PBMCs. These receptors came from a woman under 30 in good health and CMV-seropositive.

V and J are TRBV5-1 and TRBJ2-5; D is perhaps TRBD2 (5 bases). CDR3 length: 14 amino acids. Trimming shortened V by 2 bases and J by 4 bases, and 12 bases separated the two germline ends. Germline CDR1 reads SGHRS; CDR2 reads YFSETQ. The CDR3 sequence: CASSLLDFSETQYF. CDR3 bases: TGCGCCAGCAGCTTATTGGACTTCTCAGAGACCCAGTACTTC.

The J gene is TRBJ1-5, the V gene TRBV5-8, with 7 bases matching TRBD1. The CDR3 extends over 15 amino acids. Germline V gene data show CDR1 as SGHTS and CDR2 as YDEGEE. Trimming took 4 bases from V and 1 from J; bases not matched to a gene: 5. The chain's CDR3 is CASSPGQLSNQPQHF. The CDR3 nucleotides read TGTGCCAGCAGCCCGGGACAGTTGAGCAATCAGCCCCAGCATTTT.

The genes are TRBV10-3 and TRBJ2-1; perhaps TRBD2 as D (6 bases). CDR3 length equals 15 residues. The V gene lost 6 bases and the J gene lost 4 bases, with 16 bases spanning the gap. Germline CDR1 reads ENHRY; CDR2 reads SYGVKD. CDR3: CAIRSPGLTYNEQFF. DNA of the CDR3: TGTGCCATCAGAAGCCCGGGACTTACTTACAATGAGCAGTTCTTC.

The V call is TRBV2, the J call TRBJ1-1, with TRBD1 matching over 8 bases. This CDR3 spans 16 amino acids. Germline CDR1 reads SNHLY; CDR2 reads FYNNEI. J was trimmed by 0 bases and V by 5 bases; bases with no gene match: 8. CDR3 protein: CASSKQGAMMNTEAFF. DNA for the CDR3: TGTGCCAGCAGTAAGCAGGGGGCCATGATGAACACTGAAGCTTTCTTT.

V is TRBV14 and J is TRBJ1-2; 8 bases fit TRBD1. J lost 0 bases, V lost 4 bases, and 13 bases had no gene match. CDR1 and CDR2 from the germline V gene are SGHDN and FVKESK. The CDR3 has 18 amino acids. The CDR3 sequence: CASSLRTGRVSTNYGYTF. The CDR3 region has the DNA TGTGCCAGCAGCCTCCGGACAGGGAGAGTGTCCACTAACTATGGCTACACCTTC.

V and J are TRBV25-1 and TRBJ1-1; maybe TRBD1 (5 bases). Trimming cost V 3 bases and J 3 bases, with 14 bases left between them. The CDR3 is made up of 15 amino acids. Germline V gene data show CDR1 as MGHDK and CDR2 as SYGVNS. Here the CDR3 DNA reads TGTGCCAGCAGTGAGCAGGTGATGGGGCACACTGAAGCTTTCTTT. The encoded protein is CASSEQVMGHTEAFF.

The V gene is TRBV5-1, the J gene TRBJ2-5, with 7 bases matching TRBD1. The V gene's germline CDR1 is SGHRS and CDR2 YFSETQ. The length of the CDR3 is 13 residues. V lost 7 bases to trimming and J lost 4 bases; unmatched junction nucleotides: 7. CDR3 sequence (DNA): TGCGCCAGCGGAAGGGACAGAACAGAGACCCAGTACTTC. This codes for CASGRDRTETQYF.

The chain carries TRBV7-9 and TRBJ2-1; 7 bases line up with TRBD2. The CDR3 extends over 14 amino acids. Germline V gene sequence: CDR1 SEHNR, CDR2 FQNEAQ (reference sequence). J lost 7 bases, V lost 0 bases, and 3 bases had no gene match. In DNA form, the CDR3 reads TGTGCCAGCAGCTTAGCCGGGGGGAATAATGAGCAGTTCTTC. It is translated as CASSLAGGNNEQFF.

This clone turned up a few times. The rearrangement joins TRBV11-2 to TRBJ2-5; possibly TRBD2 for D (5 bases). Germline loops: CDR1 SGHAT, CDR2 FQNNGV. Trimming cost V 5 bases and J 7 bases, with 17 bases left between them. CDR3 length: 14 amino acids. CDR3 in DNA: TGTGCCAGCAGCCCCGGCGTACAAGGGAGGACCCAGTACTTC. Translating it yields CASSPGVQGRTQYF.

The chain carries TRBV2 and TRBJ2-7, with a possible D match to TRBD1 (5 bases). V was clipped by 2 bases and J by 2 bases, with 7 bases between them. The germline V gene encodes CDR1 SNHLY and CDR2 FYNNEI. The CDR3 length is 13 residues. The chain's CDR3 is CASSERGTYEQYF. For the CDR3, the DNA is TGTGCCAGCAGTGAAAGGGGAACCTACGAGCAGTACTTC.

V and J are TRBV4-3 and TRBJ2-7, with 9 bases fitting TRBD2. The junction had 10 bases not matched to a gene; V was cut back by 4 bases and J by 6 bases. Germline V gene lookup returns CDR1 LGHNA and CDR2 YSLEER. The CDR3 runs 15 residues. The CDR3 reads CASSREGLASGEQYF. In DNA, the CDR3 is TGCGCCAGCAGCCGAGAGGGACTAGCTTCGGGCGAGCAGTACTTC.

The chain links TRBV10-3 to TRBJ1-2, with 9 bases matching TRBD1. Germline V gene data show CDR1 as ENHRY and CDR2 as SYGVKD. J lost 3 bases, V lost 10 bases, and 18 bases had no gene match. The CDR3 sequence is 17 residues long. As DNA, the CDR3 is TGTGCCACCTACTGGACAGGGGCCTTTTCCCCCTACTATGGCTACACCTTC. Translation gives CATYWTGAFSPYYGYTF.

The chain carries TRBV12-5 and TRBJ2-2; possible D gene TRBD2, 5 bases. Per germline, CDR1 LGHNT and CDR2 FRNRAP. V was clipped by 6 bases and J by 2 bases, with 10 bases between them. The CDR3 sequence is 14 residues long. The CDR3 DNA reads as TGTGCTAGTGGGCCGGGATTAAACACCGGGGAGCTGTTTTTT. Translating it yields CASGPGLNTGELFF.

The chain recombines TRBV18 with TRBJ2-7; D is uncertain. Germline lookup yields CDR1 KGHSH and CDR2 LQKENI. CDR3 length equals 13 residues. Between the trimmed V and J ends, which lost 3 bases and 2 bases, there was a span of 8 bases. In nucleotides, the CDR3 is TGTGCCAGCTCACCTGCGGCTGCCTACGAGCAGTACTTC. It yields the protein CASSPAAAYEQYF.

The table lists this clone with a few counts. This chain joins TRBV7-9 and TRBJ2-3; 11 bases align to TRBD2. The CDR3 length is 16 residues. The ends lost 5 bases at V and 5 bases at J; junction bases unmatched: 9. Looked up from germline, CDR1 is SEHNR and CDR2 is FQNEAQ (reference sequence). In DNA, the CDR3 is TGTGCCAGCAGCCCGTTTAGCGGGAGGGCTGAAGATACGCAGTATTTT. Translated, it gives CASSPFSGRAEDTQYF.

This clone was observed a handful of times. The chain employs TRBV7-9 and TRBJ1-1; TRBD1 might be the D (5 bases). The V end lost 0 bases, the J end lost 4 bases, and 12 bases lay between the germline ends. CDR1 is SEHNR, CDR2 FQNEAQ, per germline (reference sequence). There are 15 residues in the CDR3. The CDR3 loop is CASSLATGDGTEAFF. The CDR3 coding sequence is TGTGCCAGCAGCTTAGCTACGGGGGATGGCACTGAAGCTTTCTTT. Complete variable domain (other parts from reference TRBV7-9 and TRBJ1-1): DTGVSQNPRHKITKRGQNVTFRCDPISEHNRLYWYRQTLGQGPEFLTYFQNEAQLEKSRLLSDRFSAERPKGSFSTLEIQRTEQGDSAMYLCASSLATGDGTEAFFGQGTRLTVV.

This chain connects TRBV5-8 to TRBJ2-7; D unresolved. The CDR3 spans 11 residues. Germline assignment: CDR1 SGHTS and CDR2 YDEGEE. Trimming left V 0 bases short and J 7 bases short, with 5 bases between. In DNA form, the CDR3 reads TGTGCCAGCAGCTTGGGTCTGGAGCAGTACTTC. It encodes CASSLGLEQYF.

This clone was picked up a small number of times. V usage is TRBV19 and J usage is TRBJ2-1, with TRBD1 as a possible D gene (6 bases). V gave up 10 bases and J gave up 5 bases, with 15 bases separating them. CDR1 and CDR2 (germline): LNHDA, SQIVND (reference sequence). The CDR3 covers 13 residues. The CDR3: CATAIGQHNEQFF. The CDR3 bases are TGTGCCACCGCAATTGGACAGCACAATGAGCAGTTCTTC.

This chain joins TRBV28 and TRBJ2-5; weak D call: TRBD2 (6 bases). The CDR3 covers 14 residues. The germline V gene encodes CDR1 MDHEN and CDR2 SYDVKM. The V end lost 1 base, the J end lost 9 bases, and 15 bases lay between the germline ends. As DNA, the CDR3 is TGTGCCAGCAGTTTATCCAGTTCCTGGGGGGCCCAGTACTTC. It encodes CASSLSSSWGAQYF.

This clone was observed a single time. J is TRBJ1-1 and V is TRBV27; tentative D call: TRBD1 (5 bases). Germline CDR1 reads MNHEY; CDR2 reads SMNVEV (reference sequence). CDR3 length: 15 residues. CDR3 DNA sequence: TGTGCATCTTCCCCCGCGGGGGGAGGGAACACTGAAGCTTTCTTT. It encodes CASSPAGGGNTEAFF.

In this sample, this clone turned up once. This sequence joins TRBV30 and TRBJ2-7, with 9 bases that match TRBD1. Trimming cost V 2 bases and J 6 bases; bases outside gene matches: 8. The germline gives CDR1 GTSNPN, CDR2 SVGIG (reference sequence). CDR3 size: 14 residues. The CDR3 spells CAWSSGTGIGEQYF. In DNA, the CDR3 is TGTGCCTGGAGTTCTGGGACAGGGATAGGCGAGCAGTACTTC.

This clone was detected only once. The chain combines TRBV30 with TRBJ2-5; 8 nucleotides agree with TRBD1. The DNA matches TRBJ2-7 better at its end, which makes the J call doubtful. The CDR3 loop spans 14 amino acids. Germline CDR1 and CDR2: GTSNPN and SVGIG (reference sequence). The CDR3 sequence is CAWSRTGNSYEQYF. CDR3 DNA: TGTGCCTGGAGTCGGACAGGGAACTCCTACGAGCAGTACTTC.

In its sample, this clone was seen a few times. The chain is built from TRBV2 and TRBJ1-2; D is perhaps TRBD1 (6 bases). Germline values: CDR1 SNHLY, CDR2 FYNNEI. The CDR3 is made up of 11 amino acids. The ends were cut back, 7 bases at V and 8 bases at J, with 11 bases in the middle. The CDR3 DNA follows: TGTGCCAGCATTACAGGGCTCGGCTACACCTTC. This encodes CASITGLGYTF.